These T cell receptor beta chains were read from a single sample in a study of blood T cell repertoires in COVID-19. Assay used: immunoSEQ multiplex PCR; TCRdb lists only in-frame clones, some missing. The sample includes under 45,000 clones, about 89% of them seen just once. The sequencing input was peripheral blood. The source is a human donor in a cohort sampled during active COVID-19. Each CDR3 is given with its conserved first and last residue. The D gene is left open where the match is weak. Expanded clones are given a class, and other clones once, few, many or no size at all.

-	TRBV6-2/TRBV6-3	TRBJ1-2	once	CASSYSAGANGYTF	TGTGCCAGCAGTTACTCGGCAGGGGCTAATGGCTACACCTTC
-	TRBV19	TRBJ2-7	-	CASSIEAGGSYEQYF	TGTGCCAGTAGTATTGAAGCCGGGGGATCCTACGAGCAGTACTTC
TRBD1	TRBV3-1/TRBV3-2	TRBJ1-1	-	CASSLTTGGRIPPEAFF	TGTGCCAGCAGCCTCACGACAGGGGGAAGAATTCCTCCTGAAGCTTTCTTT
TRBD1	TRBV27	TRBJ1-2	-	CASSLQFRTGWYGYTF	TGTGCCAGCAGTTTACAATTTCGGACAGGGTGGTATGGCTACACCTTC
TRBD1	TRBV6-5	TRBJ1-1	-	CASKTQTGGGTEAFF	TGTGCCAGCAAGACCCAGACAGGGGGAGGGACTGAAGCTTTCTTT
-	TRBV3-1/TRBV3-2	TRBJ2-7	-	CASSQSGGTAPDPYEQYF	TGTGCCAGCAGCCAATCTGGGGGGACAGCGCCGGATCCATACGAGCAGTACTTC
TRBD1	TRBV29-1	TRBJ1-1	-	CSVPRTGEAFF	TGCAGCGTTCCTAGGACAGGGGAAGCTTTCTTT
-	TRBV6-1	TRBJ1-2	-	CASSETSQVGRYGYTF	TGTGCCAGCAGTGAGACCTCCCAAGTGGGGAGGTATGGCTACACCTTC
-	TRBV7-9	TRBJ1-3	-	CASSPKGLNTIYF	TGTGCCAGCAGCCCGAAGGGGTTAAACACCATATATTTT
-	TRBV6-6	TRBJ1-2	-	CASWNSPYGYTF	TGTGCCAGCTGGAACAGCCCCTATGGCTACACCTTC
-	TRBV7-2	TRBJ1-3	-	CASSLGNSGSGNTIYF	TGTGCCAGCAGCTTAGGAAACTCAGGGTCTGGAAACACCATATATTTT
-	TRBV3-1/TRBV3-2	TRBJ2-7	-	CASSPGLVSYEQYF	TGTGCCAGCAGCCCGGGACTTGTTTCCTACGAGCAGTACTTC
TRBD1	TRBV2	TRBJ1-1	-	CASSEDRVTEAFF	TGTGCCAGCAGTGAGGACAGGGTCACTGAAGCTTTCTTT
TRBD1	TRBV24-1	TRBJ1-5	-	CATSDPGTGGNQPQHF	TGTGCCACCAGTGACCCTGGGACAGGCGGCAATCAGCCCCAGCATTTT
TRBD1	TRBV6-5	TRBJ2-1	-	CASSYLDRGSEQFF	TGTGCCAGCAGTTACCTGGACAGGGGGAGTGAGCAGTTCTTC
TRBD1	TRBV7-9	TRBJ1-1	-	CASLDRDTEAFF	TGTGCCAGCTTAGACAGGGACACTGAAGCTTTCTTT